This is a list of T cell receptor beta chains from one sample in a study of blood T cell repertoires in COVID-19. The data were produced by immunoSEQ multiplex PCR, yet TCRdb's version contains in-frame clones alone and is incomplete. The repertoire includes about 98,000 clones, roughly 80% of them detected once, and 9.5% to 13% sits in the top ten. The sequenced material came from peripheral blood. These receptors all stem from an older man with active or convalescent COVID-19. Both conserved end residues are part of each CDR3. A D gene is named only where the DNA matches it firmly. Clone size is given for some rows only: seen once, a few or many times, or a class if the clone is expanded.

v_call: TRBV7-9
d_call: .
clone_size: .
j_call: TRBJ1-2
cdr3_aa: CASSPTQGGYGYTF
cdr3_nt: TGTGCCAGCAGCCCCACACAGGGTGGCTATGGCTACACCTTC

v_call: TRBV11-1
d_call: .
clone_size: .
j_call: TRBJ1-1
cdr3_aa: CASSLERQTEAFF
cdr3_nt: TGTGCCAGCAGCTTAGAGAGACAGACTGAAGCTTTCTTT

v_call: TRBV7-9
d_call: .
clone_size: .
j_call: TRBJ2-3
cdr3_aa: CASTVTSSSTDTQYF
cdr3_nt: TGTGCCAGCACCGTTACTAGCTCCAGCACAGATACGCAGTATTTT

v_call: TRBV3-1/TRBV3-2
d_call: .
clone_size: .
j_call: TRBJ2-5
cdr3_aa: CASSQGGGAGETQYF
cdr3_nt: TGTGCCAGCAGCCAAGGAGGGGGCGCGGGGGAGACCCAGTACTTC

v_call: TRBV19
d_call: .
clone_size: few
j_call: TRBJ1-5
cdr3_aa: CASSEGPSGQPQHF
cdr3_nt: TGTGCCAGTAGCGAGGGCCCCTCGGGCCAGCCCCAGCATTTT

v_call: TRBV5-8
d_call: TRBD1
clone_size: .
j_call: TRBJ2-7
cdr3_aa: CASSLADRGNWFYEQYF
cdr3_nt: TGTGCCAGCAGCTTGGCCGACAGGGGGAATTGGTTCTACGAGCAGTACTTC

v_call: TRBV5-1
d_call: .
clone_size: .
j_call: TRBJ2-6
cdr3_aa: CASSLGARSGANVLTF
cdr3_nt: TGCGCCAGCAGCTTGGGGGCCCGCTCTGGGGCCAACGTCCTGACTTTC

v_call: TRBV9
d_call: TRBD1
clone_size: .
j_call: TRBJ1-2
cdr3_aa: CASSAGQGSYYGYTF
cdr3_nt: TGTGCCAGCAGCGCCGGACAGGGGAGCTACTATGGCTACACCTTC

v_call: TRBV6-5
d_call: .
clone_size: .
j_call: TRBJ2-5
cdr3_aa: CASSPDYPETQYF
cdr3_nt: TGTGCCAGCAGTCCGGACTACCCAGAGACCCAGTACTTC

v_call: TRBV3-1/TRBV3-2
d_call: .
clone_size: once
j_call: TRBJ2-1
cdr3_aa: CASSQYPGGYNEQFF
cdr3_nt: TGTGCCAGCAGCCAATACCCCGGGGGATACAATGAGCAGTTCTTC

v_call: TRBV7-2
d_call: TRBD1
clone_size: once
j_call: TRBJ1-1
cdr3_aa: CASSLEFGQGAKKAFF
cdr3_nt: TGTGCCAGCAGCTTAGAATTCGGGCAGGGGGCAAAGAAAGCTTTCTTT

v_call: TRBV28
d_call: TRBD2
clone_size: once
j_call: TRBJ2-1
cdr3_aa: CASSPLPAGGRNEQFF
cdr3_nt: TGTGCCAGCAGTCCCCTCCCAGCGGGGGGGCGGAATGAGCAGTTCTTC

v_call: TRBV10-3
d_call: TRBD1
clone_size: few
j_call: TRBJ1-2
cdr3_aa: CAISQDRGNYGYTF
cdr3_nt: TGTGCCATCAGTCAGGACAGGGGGAACTATGGCTACACCTTC

v_call: TRBV10-3
d_call: .
clone_size: .
j_call: TRBJ2-7
cdr3_aa: CAISSTGSSYEQYF
cdr3_nt: TGTGCCATCAGTTCGACGGGAAGCTCCTACGAGCAGTACTTC

v_call: TRBV18
d_call: .
clone_size: .
j_call: TRBJ2-1
cdr3_aa: CASSSMAGFEQFF
cdr3_nt: TGTGCCAGCTCTTCAATGGCAGGGTTTGAGCAGTTCTTC

v_call: TRBV18
d_call: TRBD1
clone_size: .
j_call: TRBJ2-7
cdr3_aa: CASSGTTGGSYEQYF
cdr3_nt: TGTGCCAGCTCAGGCACGACAGGGGGCTCCTACGAGCAGTACTTC

v_call: TRBV10-3
d_call: .
clone_size: few
j_call: TRBJ1-2
cdr3_aa: CAISGGDRQNYGYTF
cdr3_nt: TGTGCCATCAGTGGGGGAGACAGGCAGAACTATGGCTACACCTTC

v_call: TRBV27
d_call: .
clone_size: once
j_call: TRBJ2-7
cdr3_aa: CASSSSTSPGIYEQYF
cdr3_nt: TGTGCCAGCAGTTCTTCCACCTCTCCGGGGATCTACGAGCAGTACTTC

v_call: TRBV30
d_call: .
clone_size: .
j_call: TRBJ1-1
cdr3_aa: CAWSDLEWENTEAFF
cdr3_nt: TGTGCCTGGTCGGACTTGGAGTGGGAGAACACTGAAGCTTTCTTT

v_call: TRBV24-1
d_call: TRBD1
clone_size: .
j_call: TRBJ2-1
cdr3_aa: CATSPRTGNEQFF
cdr3_nt: TGTGCCACCAGTCCCAGGACAGGGAATGAGCAGTTCTTC

v_call: TRBV5-1
d_call: .
clone_size: .
j_call: TRBJ2-2
cdr3_aa: CASAISNTGELFF
cdr3_nt: TGCGCCAGCGCCATTAGCAACACCGGGGAGCTGTTTTTT

v_call: TRBV4-2
d_call: TRBD2
clone_size: .
j_call: TRBJ2-5
cdr3_aa: CASSHPTASGGQETQYF
cdr3_nt: TGTGCCAGCAGCCATCCGACGGCTAGCGGGGGTCAAGAGACCCAGTACTTC

v_call: TRBV3-1/TRBV3-2
d_call: .
clone_size: .
j_call: TRBJ2-7
cdr3_aa: CASSRLSSYEQYF
cdr3_nt: TGTGCCAGCAGCCGCCTGAGCTCCTACGAGCAGTACTTC

v_call: TRBV3-1/TRBV3-2
d_call: .
clone_size: .
j_call: TRBJ1-6
cdr3_aa: CASSQGTVPNSPLHF
cdr3_nt: TGTGCCAGCAGCCAAGGGACAGTACCTAATTCACCCCTCCACTTT

v_call: TRBV24-1
d_call: .
clone_size: .
j_call: TRBJ2-5
cdr3_aa: CATSDSSTDSSETQYF
cdr3_nt: TGTGCCACCAGTGATTCCTCGACGGACAGCTCCGAGACCCAGTACTTC

v_call: TRBV2
d_call: .
clone_size: .
j_call: TRBJ2-3
cdr3_aa: CARGWDTQYF
cdr3_nt: TGTGCCAGGGGCTGGGATACGCAGTATTTT

v_call: TRBV11-2
d_call: .
clone_size: .
j_call: TRBJ2-7
cdr3_aa: CASSLVVAGGQEQYF
cdr3_nt: TGTGCCAGCAGCTTAGTCGTGGCAGGAGGGCAGGAGCAGTACTTC

v_call: TRBV29-1
d_call: TRBD1
clone_size: once
j_call: TRBJ1-2
cdr3_aa: CSVDWDSQGYGYTF
cdr3_nt: TGCAGCGTAGACTGGGACAGTCAGGGCTATGGCTACACCTTC

v_call: TRBV5-1
d_call: TRBD1
clone_size: .
j_call: TRBJ2-1
cdr3_aa: CASSHGTGRYNEQFF
cdr3_nt: TGCGCCAGCAGCCATGGGACAGGTCGTTACAATGAGCAGTTCTTC

v_call: TRBV5-6
d_call: TRBD1
clone_size: .
j_call: TRBJ1-2
cdr3_aa: CASSYGQANYGYTF
cdr3_nt: TGTGCCAGCAGCTACGGACAGGCTAACTATGGCTACACCTTC

v_call: TRBV10-1
d_call: .
clone_size: .
j_call: TRBJ2-5
cdr3_aa: CASSAGTPWETQYF
cdr3_nt: TGCGCCAGCAGTGCCGGGACACCCTGGGAGACCCAGTACTTC

v_call: TRBV5-6
d_call: .
clone_size: .
j_call: TRBJ2-7
cdr3_aa: CASSLREKVSYEQYF
cdr3_nt: TGTGCCAGCAGCTTGAGGGAGAAAGTCTCCTACGAGCAGTACTTC